The 16 T cell receptor beta chains below were found in one sample sequenced in a study of cytomegalovirus exposure and HLA in healthy donors. PCR employed 60 Vbeta and 13 Jbeta primers. Sequencing used immunoSEQ multiplex PCR; TCRdb keeps in-frame clones, though not all of them. The sample carries about 170,000 clones, about 81% recorded once. What was sequenced was PBMCs. These receptors all stem from a girl aged 2-10 years in good health and CMV-seropositive.

The chain is built from TRBV4-1 and TRBJ1-1, with a weak D call TRBD1 (5 bases). The CDR3 is 15 amino acids. V was trimmed by 1 base and J by 7 bases, leaving 16 bases between them. Looked up from germline, CDR1 is MGHRA and CDR2 is YSYEKL. CDR3 loop: CASSQAGGGLGEAFF. In nucleotides, the CDR3 is TGCGCCAGCAGCCAAGCCGGGGGAGGCCTGGGTGAAGCTTTCTTT.

This chain's CDR3 is CASSLASGREDNYGYTF. In nucleotides, the CDR3 is TGCGCCAGCAGCTTGGCCTCGGGCAGGGAAGACAACTATGGCTACACCTTC. The chain joins TRBV5-1 to TRBJ1-2; tentatively, D is TRBD1 (5 bases). V was shortened by 0 bases and J by 2 bases, with 17 bases between the two germline ends. Germline CDR1 and CDR2: SGHRS and YFSETQ. CDR3 length: 17 amino acids.

This chain links TRBV10-1 with TRBJ1-2; tentative D call: TRBD1 (5 bases). The germline V gene has CDR1 WNHNN and CDR2 SYGVQD (reference sequence). This CDR3 has 12 residues. V was trimmed by 10 bases and J by 8 bases, leaving 17 bases between them. The CDR3 is CATRDSPAGYTF. Written as DNA, the CDR3 is TGCGCCACTCGGGACTCCCCAGCGGGCTACACCTTC.

The chain joins TRBV30 to TRBJ1-2; TRBD1 aligns across 11 bases. Unmatched junction bases numbered 16, after V lost 2 bases and J lost 5 bases. CDR1 is GTSNPN and CDR2 is SVGIG in the germline V gene (reference sequence). This CDR3 is 18 amino acids long. The CDR3 nucleotides read TGTGCCTGGAGTCAAGAATCATACCGGGACAGGGGGACTTATGGCTACACCTTC. Its translation: CAWSQESYRDRGTYGYTF.

The V call is TRBV6-6, the J call TRBJ2-5, with D uncertain. The germline V and J ends were trimmed by 6 bases and 5 bases, with 16 bases remaining between them. Germline assignment: CDR1 MNHNY and CDR2 SVGAGI (reference sequence). CDR3 length equals 14 residues. CDR3 residues: CASSLSDLTETQYF. The CDR3 coding sequence is TGTGCCAGCAGCCTAAGTGACTTGACTGAGACCCAGTACTTC.

The rearrangement joins TRBV11-2 to TRBJ2-3, with D tentatively TRBD2 (6 bases). V shed 8 bases and J shed 3 bases, with 9 bases lying between them. The CDR3 contains 12 residues. CDR1 SGHAT and CDR2 FQNNGV come from the germline V gene. The CDR3 region is CASSRGTDTQYF. As DNA, the CDR3 is TGTGCCAGCTCGCGGGGAACAGATACGCAGTATTTT.

V gene TRBV4-1 combines with J gene TRBJ2-2, with D tentatively TRBD2 (5 bases). The V end was cut by 0 bases, the J end by 2 bases, with 7 bases between. Germline CDR1 and CDR2: MGHRA and YSYEKL. The CDR3 runs 15 residues. The chain's CDR3 is CASSQEWTNTGELFF. CDR3 DNA: TGCGCCAGCAGCCAAGAATGGACTAACACCGGGGAGCTGTTTTTT.

This chain joins TRBV29-1 and TRBJ1-2; no reliable D call. Trimming removed 1 base from V and 6 bases from J, with 15 bases in between. The germline V gene has CDR1 SQVTM and CDR2 ANQGSEA. The CDR3 is 14 residues long. As DNA, the CDR3 is TGCAGCGTTGAAGTGCCGGGGTATTCGGATGGCTACACCTTC. Translated, it gives CSVEVPGYSDGYTF.

The J gene is TRBJ1-2, the V gene TRBV5-1; 7 positions agree with TRBD1. This CDR3 has 16 residues. The germline CDR1 and CDR2 sequences are SGHRS and YFSETQ. V shed 4 bases and J 0 bases; nucleotides not matched to a gene: 9. The CDR3 reads CASSPPGTDSNYGYTF. Here the CDR3 DNA reads TGCGCCAGCAGCCCACCCGGGACAGATTCTAACTATGGCTACACCTTC. The entire variable domain, with the rest obtained from reference TRBV5-1 and TRBJ1-2, is as follows: KAGVTQTPRYLIKTRGQQVTLSCSPISGHRSVSWYQQTPGQGLQFLFEYFSETQRNKGNFPGRFSGRQFSNSRSEMNVSTLELGDSALYLCASSPPGTDSNYGYTFGSGTRLTVV.

This clone was recorded a few times. CDR3 in DNA: TGCAGTCACCCTCGGGAGAATGAGCAGTTCTTC. This sequence encodes CSHPRENEQFF. The rearrangement links TRBV20-1 to TRBJ2-1; D is possibly TRBD2 (6 bases). The CDR3 consists of 11 residues. Trimming left V 8 bases short and J 7 bases short, with 12 bases between. The germline CDR1 and CDR2 sequences are DFQATT and SNEGSKA (reference sequence).

This chain connects TRBV28 to TRBJ2-2; the match to TRBD1 covers 8 bases. Germline values: CDR1 MDHEN, CDR2 SYDVKM. The CDR3 covers 15 residues. Trimming at V came to 2 bases and at J to 5 bases, leaving 4 bases not matched to a gene. CDR3 loop: CASSLDRGWTGELFF. CDR3 nucleotides: TGTGCCAGCAGTTTAGACAGGGGATGGACCGGGGAGCTGTTTTTT.

The rearrangement links TRBV30 to TRBJ2-2, with TRBD2 as a possible D gene (7 bases). Trimming removed 4 bases at V and 3 bases at J, with 15 bases between. Germline V gives CDR1 GTSNPN, CDR2 SVGIG (reference sequence). There are 15 residues in the CDR3. CDR3 sequence (DNA): TGTGCCTGGAAAAAGGGGGGGCCCCACACCGGGGAGCTGTTTTTT. This encodes CAWKKGGPHTGELFF. Filled out from reference TRBV30 and TRBJ2-2, the complete variable domain reads SQTIHQWPATLVQPVGSPLSLECTVEGTSNPNLYWYRQAAGRGLQLLFYSVGIGQISSEVPQNLSASRPQDRQFILSSKKLLLSDSGFYLCAWKKGGPHTGELFFGEGSRLTVL.

V usage is TRBV6-1 and J usage is TRBJ1-2; D possibly corresponds to TRBD1 (6 bases). V dropped 6 bases and J dropped 3 bases, with 17 bases sitting between them. The CDR3 has 15 amino acids. Germline CDR1 and CDR2: MNHNS and SASEGT. The CDR3 DNA follows: TGTGCCAGCAGCTACAGGGAGGGCCGGGACTATGGCTACACCTTC. It is translated as CASSYREGRDYGYTF.

The V gene is TRBV15, the J gene TRBJ2-5; 10 bases map to TRBD2. Germline loops: CDR1 LNHNV, CDR2 YYDKDF (reference sequence). The V segment lost 5 bases and the J segment 5 bases; nucleotides outside the gene matches: 11. This CDR3 contains 16 residues. The CDR3: CATSLGLAGDGETQYF. The CDR3 bases are TGTGCCACCAGCTTGGGGCTAGCGGGAGACGGGGAGACCCAGTACTTC.

The chain couples TRBV19 to TRBJ1-2; no definite D call. Trimming shortened V by 3 bases and J by 2 bases, and 16 bases separated the two germline ends. Germline CDR1 reads LNHDA; CDR2 reads SQIVND (reference sequence). The length of the CDR3 is 16 residues. The CDR3, as DNA: TGTGCCAGTAGTATTTCAATCAGGCTTGGGAACTATGGCTACACCTTC. Its translation is CASSISIRLGNYGYTF. Full variable domain (missing parts from reference TRBV19 and TRBJ1-2): DGGITQSPKYLFRKEGQNVTLSCEQNLNHDAMYWYRQDPGQGLRLIYYSQIVNDFQKGDIAEGYSVSREKKESFPLTVTSAQKNPTAFYLCASSISIRLGNYGYTFGSGTRLTVV.

This chain links TRBV27 with TRBJ1-2; D not certain. Germline-derived CDR1 and CDR2 are MNHEY and SMNVEV (reference sequence). Trimming removed 4 bases at V and 6 bases at J, with 15 bases between. The CDR3 is 14 amino acids. As DNA, the CDR3 is TGTGCCAGCAGTTCCCCCTTACAAGGAGATGGCTACACCTTC. It translates to CASSSPLQGDGYTF.